This T cell receptor (beta chain) was sequenced for a study of CD8+ T cells in alopecia areata. Treatment noted: oral pan-JAK inhibitor, 5-10 mg twice daily. Once RNA had been extracted, it was reverse transcribed into cDNA to act as the sequencing template. Generated by immunoSEQ multiplex PCR, the TCRdb table keeps only in-frame clones and is missing some. The sample shows about 140,000 clones, approximately 85% of them seen only once. The J segment lost 4 bases and the V segment lost 10 bases, leaving 8 bases of the junction unmatched. Germline V lookup: CDR1 MNHEY, CDR2 SVGAGI. The CDR3 extends over 13 amino acids.

Source: CD8+ T cells sorted from blood, taken at week 4, from a patient treated with tofacitinib. This TCR came from a human donor with alopecia areata. The chain recombines TRBV6-5 with TRBJ2-3; 7 nucleotides align to TRBD1. The CDR3 coding sequence is TGTGCCACTGAAGACAGGGTCGCAGATACGCAGTATTTT. Translation gives CATEDRVADTQYF.